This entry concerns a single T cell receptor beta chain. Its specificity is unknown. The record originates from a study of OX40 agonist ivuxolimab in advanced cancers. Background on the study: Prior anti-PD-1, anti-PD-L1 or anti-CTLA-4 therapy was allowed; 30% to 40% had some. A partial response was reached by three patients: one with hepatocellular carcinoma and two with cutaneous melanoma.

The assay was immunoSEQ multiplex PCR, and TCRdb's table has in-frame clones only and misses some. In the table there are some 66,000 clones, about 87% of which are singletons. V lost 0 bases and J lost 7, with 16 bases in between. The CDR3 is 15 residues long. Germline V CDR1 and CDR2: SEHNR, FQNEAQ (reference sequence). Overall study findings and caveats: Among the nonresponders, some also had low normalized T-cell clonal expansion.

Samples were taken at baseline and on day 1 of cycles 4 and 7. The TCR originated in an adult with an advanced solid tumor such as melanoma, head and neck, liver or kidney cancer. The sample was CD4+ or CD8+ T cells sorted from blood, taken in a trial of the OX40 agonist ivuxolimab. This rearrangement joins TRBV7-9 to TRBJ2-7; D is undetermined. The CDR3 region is CASSLAQSDEKEQYF. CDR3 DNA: TGTGCCAGCAGCTTAGCCCAGTCAGACGAAAAAGAGCAGTACTTC.